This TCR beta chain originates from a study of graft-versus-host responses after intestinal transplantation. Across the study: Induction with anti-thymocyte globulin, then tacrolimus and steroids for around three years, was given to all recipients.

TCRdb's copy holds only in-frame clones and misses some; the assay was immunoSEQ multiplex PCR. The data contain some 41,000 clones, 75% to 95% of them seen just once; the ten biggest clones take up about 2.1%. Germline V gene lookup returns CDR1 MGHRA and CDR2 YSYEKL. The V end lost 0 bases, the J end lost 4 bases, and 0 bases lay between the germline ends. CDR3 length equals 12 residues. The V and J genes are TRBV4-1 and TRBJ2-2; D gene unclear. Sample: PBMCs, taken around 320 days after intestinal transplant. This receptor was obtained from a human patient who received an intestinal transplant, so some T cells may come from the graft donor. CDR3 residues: CASSQDTGELFF. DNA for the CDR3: TGCGCCAGCAGCCAAGACACCGGGGAGCTGTTTTTT.